This T cell receptor beta chain was captured by sequencing in a study of T cells in Graves' hyperthyroidism and ophthalmopathy. Using RNA transcripts as the source, TCR beta CDR3 regions were amplified. With the HTBI primer set, the TCR CDR3 went through a first round of RT-PCR. TCRdb ran MiXCR on the multiplex PCR reads and lists one entry per CDR3 protein. In the table there are about 740,000 distinct CDR3 sequences, roughly 15% of which are singletons. This clonotype was detected only a few times. CDR3 size: 16 residues. Germline V gene data show CDR1 as SNHLY and CDR2 as FYNNEI. V lost 6 bases, J lost 0 bases, and 14 bases lay in between.

The sequence came from a woman younger than 35 with Graves' hyperthyroidism. V is TRBV2 and J is TRBJ1-4; no firm D call. The sequenced material came from blood. This CDR3 reads CASSFMGIATNEKLFF. The CDR3 bases are TGTGCCAGCAGCTTTATGGGAATTGCAACTAATGAAAAACTGTTTTTT.